The 17 T cell receptor beta chains reported below all come from one sample, sequenced in a study of tumor and adjacent non-tumor tissue in lung cancer. The template was RNA from unsorted bulk tissue. More than 3 cm separated this lung sample from the edge of the tumor. Three rounds of nested PCR, following a modified ARM-PCR protocol, produced the TCRbeta library. TCRdb re-derived calls from the multiplex PCR reads in MiXCR, one entry per CDR3 protein. The profile shows around 100,000 distinct CDR3 sequences, about 60% of them singletons. Sequencing used distant non-tumor lung tissue. These receptors were taken from a man aged 25 to 40 with non-small cell lung cancer.

This clonotype showed up just a few times. J is TRBJ2-5 and V is TRBV7-9; possibly TRBD2 for D (6 bases). This CDR3 has 16 residues. The V and J ends lost 4 bases and 2 bases respectively, with 17 bases between them. CDR1 and CDR2 (germline): SEHNR, FQNEAQ (reference sequence). CDR3 loop: CASSSGGSSGQETQYF. For the CDR3, the DNA is TGTGCCAGCAGCTCCGGCGGGTCAAGCGGGCAAGAGACCCAGTACTTC.

The chain recombines TRBV5-1 with TRBJ1-2; D is perhaps TRBD1 (5 bases). Germline-derived CDR1 and CDR2 are SGHRS and YFSETQ. CDR3 length: 14 amino acids. Trimming pared 0 bases from V and 0 bases from J, leaving 6 bases between. The CDR3 nucleotides read TGCGCCAGCAGCTTGGACAGGACTAACTATGGCTACACCTTC. Translation gives CASSLDRTNYGYTF.

This clonotype was observed at least ten times. V and J are TRBV4-1 and TRBJ1-2; D gene ambiguous. This CDR3 is 14 amino acids long. Deletions cut 0 bases from V and 4 bases from J, with 9 bases between. Germline V gene lookup returns CDR1 MGHRA and CDR2 YSYEKL. In DNA form, the CDR3 reads TGCGCCAGCAGCCAAGATGCCAGGAGCTATGGCTACACCTTC. This sequence encodes CASSQDARSYGYTF.

The V gene is TRBV6-2 or TRBV6-3, the J gene TRBJ2-6; D remains ambiguous. V gave up 4 bases and J gave up 5 bases, with 15 bases separating them. There are 16 residues in the CDR3. The germline CDR1 and CDR2 sequences are MNHEY and SVGEGT. CDR3 amino acids: CASSSVLGTWANVLTF. The CDR3, as DNA: TGTGCCAGCAGTTCGGTGCTTGGCACTTGGGCCAACGTCCTGACTTTC.

This clonotype was found many times. This chain joins TRBV6-1 and TRBJ2-1, with D maybe TRBD2 (6 bases). CDR1 and CDR2 from the germline V gene are MNHNS and SASEGT. V lost 6 bases, J lost 5 bases, and 11 bases lay in between. The CDR3 is 13 amino acids. DNA of the CDR3: TGTGCCAGCAGGACTAGTCTCCACAATGAGCAGTTCTTC. Its translation: CASRTSLHNEQFF.

Notes on this clonotype: Sequence at one end of the junction differs from germline and may be a read error. The chain is built from TRBV11-2 and TRBJ2-1; the match to TRBD2 covers 9 bases. CDR3 length: 14 amino acids. The V gene's germline CDR1 is SGHAT and CDR2 FQNNGV. DNA of the CDR3: TGTGCCAGCAGCTCTGCTAGCGGGGCCAATGAGCTGTTCTTC. Amino acids: CASSSASGANELFF.

The genes are TRBV20-1 and TRBJ1-2; D unclear. CDR3 length: 12 amino acids. Germline V gene lookup returns CDR1 DFQATT and CDR2 SNEGSKA (reference sequence). V was pared by 3 bases and J by 9 bases, with 14 bases between. The CDR3 spells CSASLEARSYTF. The CDR3 DNA reads as TGCAGTGCTAGTTTGGAGGCGCGGAGCTACACCTTC.

This clonotype has ten or more counts. The chain couples TRBV6-6 to TRBJ2-2; D is unresolved. The CDR3 runs 17 residues. V lost 2 bases to trimming and J lost 4 bases, with 17 bases between them. Germline values: CDR1 MNHNY, CDR2 SVGAGI (reference sequence). CDR3 DNA: TGTGCCAGCAGTTACGAGAATAGAGCACCTGGCACCGGGGAGCTGTTTTTT. Amino acids: CASSYENRAPGTGELFF.

On this clonotype: Likely a read error: the CDR3 ends without its conserved phenylalanine or tryptophan. It is unclear where the CDR3 begins or ends on the DNA, so no DNA is shown, and the CDR3 is as TCRdb lists it. This chain links TRBV6-4 with TRBJ2-1. The CDR3 extends over 13 residues, inclusive of both ends. Germline V CDR1 and CDR2: MRHNA, SNTAGT. This CDR3 is CASSDNSYNEKFL.

This clonotype was recorded only once. A much more abundant neighbour one base away suggests this may be a read error. The chain couples TRBV7-8 to TRBJ1-1, with D hard to call. CDR1 and CDR2 from the germline V gene are SGHVS and FQNEAQ. Trimming removed 5 bases at V and 7 bases at J, with 14 bases between. The CDR3 is 13 amino acids. The chain's CDR3 is CASSRGPDREAFF. The CDR3, as DNA: TGTGCCAGCAGCCGGGGTCCCGATCGTGAAGCTTTCTTT.

This clonotype was seen repeatedly, ten times or more. The V and J genes are TRBV11-2 and TRBJ1-4; D unresolved. Germline V CDR1 and CDR2: SGHAT, FQNNGV. V was cut by 0 bases and J by 3 bases, with 11 bases left in between. CDR3 size: 16 residues. The CDR3 sequence: CASSLESADPNEKLFF. CDR3 in DNA: TGTGCCAGCAGCTTAGAGTCGGCCGACCCTAATGAAAAACTGTTTTTT. The whole variable domain, remainder taken from reference TRBV11-2 and TRBJ1-4, is EAGVAQSPRYKIIEKRQSVAFWCNPISGHATLYWYQQILGQGPKLLIQFQNNGVVDDSQLPKDRFSAERLKGVDSTLKIQPAKLEDSAVYLCASSLESADPNEKLFFGSGTQLSVL.

This chain links TRBV11-2 with TRBJ2-3; tentative D call: TRBD2 (6 bases). V was shortened by 0 bases and J by 3 bases, with 19 bases between the two germline ends. Germline values: CDR1 SGHAT, CDR2 FQNNGV. The CDR3 contains 18 residues. CDR3 region: CASSLDLGSGRGTDTQYF. CDR3 sequence (DNA): TGTGCCAGCAGCTTAGATCTGGGGTCGGGACGGGGGACAGATACGCAGTATTTT.

The V gene is TRBV6-5, the J gene TRBJ2-1, with 9 nucleotides matching TRBD2. The CDR3 has 17 amino acids. With 5 bases clipped from V and 15 bases from J, the junction kept 23 bases outside the gene matches. Germline assignment: CDR1 MNHEY and CDR2 SVGAGI. The CDR3 region has the DNA TGTGCCAGCAGTCTCTCCTGGCGGGGGGGCTCTTCCAATGATCGGTTCTTC. It encodes CASSLSWRGGSSNDRFF.

As regards this clonotype: Without the conserved terminal phenylalanine or tryptophan, this CDR3 likely stems from a read error. The chain has TRBV14 and TRBJ2-2; D possibly corresponds to TRBD2 (5 bases). The CDR3 loop spans 16 amino acids. Germline assignment: CDR1 SGHDN and CDR2 FVKESK. CDR3 in amino acids: CASSQLSGMGTGKLFL. CDR3 nucleotides: TGTGCCAGCAGCCAACTCTCCGGGATGGGCACCGGGAAGCTGTTTCTT.

Points on this clonotype: This may arise from a read error, as a much more abundant clone is one base away. The chain has TRBV20-1 and TRBJ2-7; 9 bases are a match to TRBD2. This CDR3 contains 16 residues. Looked up from germline, CDR1 is DFQATT and CDR2 is SNEGSKA (reference sequence). The CDR3 DNA is TGCAGTACTAGAGACAGACTTAGCGGGAGCTTGGACGAGCAGTACTTC. As protein: CSTRDRLSGSLDEQYF.

Worth noting for this clonotype: A read error may account for a junction end that differs from germline. The rearrangement joins TRBV6-2 or TRBV6-3 to TRBJ2-5; D is undetermined. The germline V gene has CDR1 MNHEY and CDR2 SVGEGT. The CDR3 has 14 amino acids. DNA for the CDR3: TGTGCCAGCAGTTACTGGGGAAGGCAAGAGACCCAGTATTTC. Translated: CASSYWGRQETQYF.

On this clonotype itself: Mismatch with germline at one junction end may stem from a read error. V gene TRBV11-2 combines with J gene TRBJ1-5, with a tentative D call TRBD1 (6 bases). CDR1 SGHAT and CDR2 FQNNGV come from the germline V gene. CDR3 length: 14 amino acids. As DNA, the CDR3 is TGTGCCAGCAACACGGACAGAAAGAATCAGGCCCAGCATTTT. It codes for CASNTDRKNQAQHF.